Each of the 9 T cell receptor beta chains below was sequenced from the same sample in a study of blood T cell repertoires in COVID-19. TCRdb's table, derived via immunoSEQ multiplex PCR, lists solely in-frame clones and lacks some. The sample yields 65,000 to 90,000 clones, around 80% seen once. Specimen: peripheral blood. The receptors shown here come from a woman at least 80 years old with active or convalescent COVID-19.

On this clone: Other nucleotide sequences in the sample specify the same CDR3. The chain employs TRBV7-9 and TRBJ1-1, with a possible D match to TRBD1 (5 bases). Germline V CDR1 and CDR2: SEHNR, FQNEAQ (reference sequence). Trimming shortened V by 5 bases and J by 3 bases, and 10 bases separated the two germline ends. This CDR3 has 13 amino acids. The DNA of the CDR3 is TGTGCCAGCAGCCTGTCGACAGACACTGAAGCTTTCTTT. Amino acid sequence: CASSLSTDTEAFF.

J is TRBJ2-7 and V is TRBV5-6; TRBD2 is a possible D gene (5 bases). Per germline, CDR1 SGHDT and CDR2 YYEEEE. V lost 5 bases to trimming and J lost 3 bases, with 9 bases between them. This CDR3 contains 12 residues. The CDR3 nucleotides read TGTGCCAGCAGTTTAGCGAACTACGAGCAGTACTTC. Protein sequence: CASSLANYEQYF.

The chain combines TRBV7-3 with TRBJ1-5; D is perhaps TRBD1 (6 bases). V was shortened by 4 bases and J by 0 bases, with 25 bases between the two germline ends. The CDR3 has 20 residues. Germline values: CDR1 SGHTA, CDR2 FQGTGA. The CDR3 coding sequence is TGTGCCAGCAGCTACCACCAAGGACAGCAGTATAGCTATAGCAATCAGCCCCAGCATTTT. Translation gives CASSYHQGQQYSYSNQPQHF.

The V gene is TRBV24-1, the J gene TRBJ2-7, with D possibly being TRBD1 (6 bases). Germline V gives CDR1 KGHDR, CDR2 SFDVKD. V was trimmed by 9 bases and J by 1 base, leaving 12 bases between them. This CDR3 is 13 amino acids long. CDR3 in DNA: TGTGCCACCTCGACAGGCGATTCCTACGAGCAGTACTTC. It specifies CATSTGDSYEQYF.

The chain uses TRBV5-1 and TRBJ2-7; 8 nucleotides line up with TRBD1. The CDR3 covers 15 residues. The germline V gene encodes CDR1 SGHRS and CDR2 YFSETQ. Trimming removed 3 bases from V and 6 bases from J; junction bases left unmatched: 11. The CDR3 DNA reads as TGCGCCAGCAGCTGGAACGGGGCAGGGGGCGCCGAGCAGTACTTC. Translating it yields CASSWNGAGGAEQYF.

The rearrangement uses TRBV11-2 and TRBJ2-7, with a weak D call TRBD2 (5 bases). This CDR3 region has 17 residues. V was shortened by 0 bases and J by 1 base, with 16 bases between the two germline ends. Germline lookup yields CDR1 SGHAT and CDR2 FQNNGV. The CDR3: CASSLDGRVRDSYEQYF. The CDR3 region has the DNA TGTGCCAGCAGCTTAGATGGCCGGGTCCGGGATTCCTACGAGCAGTACTTC.

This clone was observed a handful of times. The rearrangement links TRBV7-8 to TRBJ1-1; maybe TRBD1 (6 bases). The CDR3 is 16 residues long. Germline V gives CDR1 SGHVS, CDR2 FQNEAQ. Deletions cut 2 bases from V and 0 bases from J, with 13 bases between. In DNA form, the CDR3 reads TGTGCCAGCAGCTTACTGCAGGGGCGCATGAACACTGAAGCTTTCTTT. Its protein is CASSLLQGRMNTEAFF. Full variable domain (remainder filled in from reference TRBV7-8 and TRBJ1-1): GAGVSQSPRYKVAKRGQDVALRCDPISGHVSLFWYQQALGQGPEFLTYFQNEAQLDKSGLPSDRFFAERPEGSVSTLKIQRTQQEDSAVYLCASSLLQGRMNTEAFFGQGTRLTVV.

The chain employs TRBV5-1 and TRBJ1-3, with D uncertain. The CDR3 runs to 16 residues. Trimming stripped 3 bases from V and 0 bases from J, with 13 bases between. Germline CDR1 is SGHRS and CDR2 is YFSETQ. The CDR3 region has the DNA TGCGCCAGCAGCTCCGGAGCCTTGAGCTCTGGAAACACCATATATTTT. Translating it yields CASSSGALSSGNTIYF.

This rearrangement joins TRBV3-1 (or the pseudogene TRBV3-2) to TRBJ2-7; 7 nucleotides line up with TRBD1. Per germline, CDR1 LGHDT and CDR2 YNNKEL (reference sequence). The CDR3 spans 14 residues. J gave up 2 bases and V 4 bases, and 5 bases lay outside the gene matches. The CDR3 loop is CASSPQGDPYEQYF. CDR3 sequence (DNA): TGTGCCAGCAGCCCGCAGGGGGACCCCTACGAGCAGTACTTC.